Following are 20 T cell receptor beta chains from one sample sequenced in a study of early T cells in non-severe SARS-CoV-2 infection. MiXCR was run by TCRdb on the 5' RACE reads, yielding one entry per CDR3 protein. The sample holds 25,000 to 35,000 distinct CDR3 sequences, 4% to 5% seen once. Sequenced input: whole blood. These receptors were taken from an adult who was a healthcare worker with PCR-confirmed SARS-CoV-2 infection or an uninfected control (not recorded which).

This clonotype showed up just a few times. The chain is built from TRBV7-6 and TRBJ2-2; D unclear. The ends were cut back, 3 bases at V and 5 bases at J, with 10 bases in the middle. The CDR3 has 14 residues. In germline, CDR1 is SGHVS, CDR2 FNYEAQ. CDR3 protein: CASSFTGLTGELFF. CDR3 bases: TGTGCCAGCAGCTTTACCGGGCTAACCGGGGAGCTGTTTTTT.

The chain carries TRBV7-8 and TRBJ1-1, with D maybe TRBD1 (6 bases). Trimming removed 0 bases at V and 4 bases at J, with 12 bases between. CDR1 is SGHVS and CDR2 is FQNEAQ in the germline V gene. CDR3 length equals 15 residues. CDR3 DNA sequence: TGTGCCAGCAGCTTAGCGCAGGGGCGCCTCACTGAAGCTTTCTTT. Its translation: CASSLAQGRLTEAFF.

Ten or more counts support this clonotype. The chain uses TRBV12-3 or TRBV12-4 and TRBJ2-5, with D maybe TRBD2 (6 bases). CDR3 length: 14 amino acids. Trimming stripped 3 bases from V and 5 bases from J, with 13 bases between. The CDR3 bases are TGTGCCAGCAGTTTCCAGACTAGACCGGAGACCCAGTACTTC. The encoded protein is CASSFQTRPETQYF.

This clonotype has a count of ten or more. The genes are TRBV18 and TRBJ2-1; a weak D match, TRBD2 (5 bases). The germline CDR1 and CDR2 sequences are KGHSH and LQKENI. Trimming pared 6 bases from V and 0 bases from J, leaving 12 bases between. The CDR3 is 15 residues long. The DNA of the CDR3 is TGTGCCAGCTCCCTCGGACTGAGCTCCTACAATGAGCAGTTCTTC. Encoded protein: CASSLGLSSYNEQFF.

In this sample, this clonotype turned up many times. This rearrangement joins TRBV6-5 to TRBJ1-6; TRBD1 agrees at 11 bases. The germline V gene has CDR1 MNHEY and CDR2 SVGAGI. There are 15 residues in the CDR3. J was trimmed by 10 bases and V by 6 bases; bases with no gene match: 8. CDR3 amino acids: CASSPTGTGGSPLHF. The DNA for the CDR3 is TGTGCCAGCAGCCCTACTGGGACAGGGGGATCACCCCTCCACTTT.

This clonotype was seen repeatedly, ten times or more. The chain employs TRBV10-3 and TRBJ2-5, with TRBD2 identical over 8 bases. In germline, CDR1 is ENHRY, CDR2 SYGVKD. The CDR3 extends over 14 amino acids. Germline trimming cut 6 bases from V and 4 bases from J; bases unmatched to any gene: 7. This chain's CDR3 is CAISGTSLGETQYF. The CDR3 DNA follows: TGTGCCATCAGCGGGACTAGTCTCGGAGAGACCCAGTACTTC.

This clonotype appeared a few times. The chain couples TRBV5-1 to TRBJ1-6, with TRBD1 matching over 9 bases. CDR1 SGHRS and CDR2 YFSETQ come from the germline V gene. The CDR3 is 18 amino acids. V lost 4 bases to trimming and J lost 0 bases; unmatched junction nucleotides: 8. The CDR3 reads CASSRDRAGFSYNSPLHF. Here the CDR3 DNA reads TGCGCCAGCAGCCGGGACAGGGCGGGTTTCTCCTATAATTCACCCCTCCACTTT.

This rearrangement joins TRBV27 to TRBJ2-7; D is perhaps TRBD2 (6 bases). The V gene's germline CDR1 is MNHEY and CDR2 SMNVEV (reference sequence). The CDR3 covers 14 residues. V was shortened by 0 bases and J by 3 bases, with 9 bases between the two germline ends. In DNA, the CDR3 is TGTGCCAGCAGTTTATCGGGGGGATACTACGAGCAGTACTTC. Encoded protein: CASSLSGGYYEQYF.

The table lists this clonotype with many counts. This sequence joins TRBV3-1 and TRBJ2-5; D gene uncertain. The germline V gene encodes CDR1 LGHDT and CDR2 YNNKEL (reference sequence). This CDR3 has 14 amino acids. Deletions cut 2 bases from V and 5 bases from J, with 12 bases between. CDR3 in amino acids: CASSQHKLPETQYF. CDR3 coding DNA: TGTGCCAGCAGCCAACATAAACTACCGGAGACCCAGTACTTC.

The sample holds many counts of this clonotype. V and J are TRBV25-1 and TRBJ1-1; D not certain. CDR1 MGHDK and CDR2 SYGVNS come from the germline V gene. The CDR3 sequence is 15 residues long. The V end was cut by 3 bases, the J end by 1 base, with 12 bases between. As DNA, the CDR3 is TGTGCCAGCAGTGAGCCAGGCGCAGGGAACACTGAAGCTTTCTTT. Protein: CASSEPGAGNTEAFF.

The chain carries TRBV7-9 and TRBJ2-7; D call uncertain. The CDR3 consists of 13 residues. Germline CDR1 and CDR2: SEHNR and FQNEAQ (reference sequence). Trimming took off 4 bases at V and 0 bases at J, with 7 bases between the two ends. CDR3 region: CASSSVLSYEQYF. As DNA, the CDR3 is TGTGCCAGCAGCTCGGTCCTCTCCTACGAGCAGTACTTC.

This clonotype was counted at least ten times. The V call is TRBV6-1, the J call TRBJ2-1, with D unclear. Per germline, CDR1 MNHNS and CDR2 SASEGT. There are 14 residues in the CDR3. The ends were cut back, 5 bases at V and 0 bases at J, with 8 bases in the middle. CDR3 nucleotide sequence: TGTGCCAGCAGTCGTTCTTACTCCTACAATGAGCAGTTCTTC. It codes for CASSRSYSYNEQFF.

This clonotype was picked up many times. The rearrangement joins TRBV30 to TRBJ1-2; D remains unclear. This CDR3 is 16 amino acids long. Germline V gene sequence: CDR1 GTSNPN, CDR2 SVGIG (reference sequence). The V and J ends lost 0 bases and 0 bases respectively, with 14 bases between them. CDR3 nucleotide sequence: TGTGCCTGGAGTGTACCCCAACGGGATGCTAACTATGGCTACACCTTC. The encoded protein is CAWSVPQRDANYGYTF.

This clonotype was recorded at least ten times. Germline is not matched at one junction end, which may reflect a read error. This chain links TRBV5-5 with TRBJ2-3, with D perhaps matching TRBD1 (5 bases). CDR3 length: 12 amino acids. The germline V gene encodes CDR1 SGHKS and CDR2 YYEKEE (reference sequence). The CDR3 nucleotides are TGTGCCAGCAGCATGGACACAGATACGCAGTACTTT. Protein product: CASSMDTDTQYF.

This clonotype was seen repeatedly, ten times or more. The rearrangement joins TRBV5-5 to TRBJ1-4; 8 nucleotides line up with TRBD1. CDR1 and CDR2 from the germline V gene are SGHKS and YYEKEE (reference sequence). The trim removed 4 bases at V and 4 bases at J, leaving 9 bases unmatched. The CDR3 runs to 16 residues. In nucleotides, the CDR3 is TGTGCCAGCAGCGCCGGACAGGGCGTGATTAATGAAAAACTGTTTTTT. Encoded protein: CASSAGQGVINEKLFF.

This clonotype was seen many times. The V call is TRBV5-1, the J call TRBJ2-2, with 9 bases fitting TRBD1. V shed 0 bases and J 7 bases; nucleotides not matched to a gene: 7. CDR3 length: 16 residues. CDR1 is SGHRS and CDR2 is YFSETQ in the germline V gene. CDR3: CASSLEGTGTFGELFF. The CDR3 bases are TGCGCCAGCAGCTTGGAGGGGACAGGGACCTTCGGGGAGCTGTTTTTT.

This clonotype was counted many times. The junction departs from the called germline gene at one end, perhaps through a read error. The V gene is TRBV14, the J gene TRBJ2-7; D might be TRBD1 (6 bases). The CDR3 extends over 12 amino acids. Germline V lookup: CDR1 SGHDN, CDR2 FVKESK. CDR3 sequence: CASSPQGYGQYF. Written as DNA, the CDR3 is TGTGCCAGCAGCCCGCAGGGGTACGGGCAGTACTTC.

This clonotype has ten or more counts. This sequence joins TRBV3-1 and TRBJ2-4; D gene unclear. Germline values: CDR1 LGHDT, CDR2 YNNKEL (reference sequence). Trimming left V 1 base short and J 14 bases short, with 12 bases between. The CDR3 loop spans 12 amino acids. The CDR3 bases are TGTGCCAGCAGCCAAGGACCTAGTATGGAGTACTTC. Translation: CASSQGPSMEYF. The entire variable domain, with the rest obtained from reference TRBV3-1 and TRBJ2-4, is as follows: DTAVSQTPKYLVTQMGNDKSIKCEQNLGHDTMYWYKQDSKKFLKIMFSYNNKELIINETVPNRFSPKSPDKAHLNLHINSLELGDSAVYFCASSQGPSMEYFGAGTRLSVL.

In this sample, this clonotype turned up many times. This chain uses TRBV7-2 with TRBJ2-6, with unresolved D. Between the trimmed V and J ends, which lost 1 base and 1 base, there was a span of 5 bases. This CDR3 is built from 15 residues. The germline V gene encodes CDR1 SGHTA and CDR2 FQGNSA. The CDR3 DNA sequence: TGTGCCAGCAGCTTAGGGGTTTCTGGGGCCAACGTCCTGACTTTC. Protein product: CASSLGVSGANVLTF.

This clonotype was recorded at least ten times. The gene calls are TRBV20-1 and TRBJ1-5; perhaps TRBD1 as D (5 bases). Germline values: CDR1 DFQATT, CDR2 SNEGSKA (reference sequence). V was clipped by 6 bases and J by 5 bases, with 5 bases between them. This CDR3 is built from 10 residues. CDR3 sequence reads: CSAGDQPQHF. The CDR3 DNA reads as TGCAGTGCGGGGGATCAGCCCCAGCATTTT.